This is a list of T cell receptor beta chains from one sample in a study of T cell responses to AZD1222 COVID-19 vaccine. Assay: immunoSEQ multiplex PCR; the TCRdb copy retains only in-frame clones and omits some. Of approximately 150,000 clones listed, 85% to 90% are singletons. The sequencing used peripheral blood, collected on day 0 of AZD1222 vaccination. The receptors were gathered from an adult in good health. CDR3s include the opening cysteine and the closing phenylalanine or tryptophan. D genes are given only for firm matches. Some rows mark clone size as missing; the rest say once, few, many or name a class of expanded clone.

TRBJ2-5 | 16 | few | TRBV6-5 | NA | CASSYARGRGGETQYF | TGTGCCAGCAGTTACGCCCGAGGTCGGGGAGGAGAGACCCAGTACTTC
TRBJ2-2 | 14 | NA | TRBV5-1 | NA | CASSLFGNTGELFF | TGCGCCAGCAGCTTGTTCGGGAACACCGGGGAGCTGTTTTTT
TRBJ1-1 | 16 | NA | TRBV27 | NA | CASSAAGRPLNTEAFF | TGTGCCAGCAGTGCTGCCGGGAGACCTTTGAACACTGAAGCTTTCTTT
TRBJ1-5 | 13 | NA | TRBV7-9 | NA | CASSGQSNQPQHF | TGTGCCAGCAGCGGACAGTCCAATCAGCCCCAGCATTTT
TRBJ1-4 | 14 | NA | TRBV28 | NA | CASSNQGTNEKLFF | TGTGCCAGCAGTAACCAGGGGACTAATGAAAAACTGTTTTTT
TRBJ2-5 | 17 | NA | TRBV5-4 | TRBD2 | CASSLDRRLALKETQYF | TGTGCCAGCAGCTTGGACCGTAGACTAGCCCTTAAAGAGACCCAGTACTTC
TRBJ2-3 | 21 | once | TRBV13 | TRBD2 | CASSLYSPGLAGSKRTDTQYF | TGTGCCAGCAGCCTGTACTCGCCGGGACTAGCGGGATCCAAGAGGACAGATACGCAGTATTTT
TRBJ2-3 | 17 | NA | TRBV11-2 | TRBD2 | CASSQSPGLAGTDTQYF | TGTGCCAGCAGCCAGAGTCCGGGACTAGCGGGCACAGATACGCAGTATTTT
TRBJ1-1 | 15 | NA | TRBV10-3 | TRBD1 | CAISDPGGASTEAFF | TGTGCCATCAGTGATCCAGGGGGCGCGAGCACTGAAGCTTTCTTT
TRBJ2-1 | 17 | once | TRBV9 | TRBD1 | CASSVGGGQGPYNEQFF | TGTGCCAGCAGCGTAGGTGGTGGACAGGGACCCTACAATGAGCAGTTCTTC
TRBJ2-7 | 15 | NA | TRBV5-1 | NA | CASSSRPGTSYEQYF | TGCGCCAGCAGCTCACGTCCGGGAACCTCCTACGAGCAGTACTTC
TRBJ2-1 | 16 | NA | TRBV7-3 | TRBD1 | CASSLSDRENYNEQFF | TGTGCCAGCAGCCTCTCCGACAGGGAGAACTACAATGAGCAGTTCTTC
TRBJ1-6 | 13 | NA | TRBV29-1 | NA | CSVRQRDNSPLHF | TGCAGCGTCCGACAGAGAGATAATTCACCCCTCCACTTT
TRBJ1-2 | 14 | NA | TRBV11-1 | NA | CASSLDRLNYGYTF | TGTGCCAGCAGCTTAGACAGGCTGAACTATGGCTACACCTTC
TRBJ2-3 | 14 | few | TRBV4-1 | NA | CASSQGADTDTQYF | TGCGCCAGCAGCCAAGGGGCCGATACAGATACGCAGTATTTT
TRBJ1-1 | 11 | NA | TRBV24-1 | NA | CATSDGDEAFF | TGTGCCACCAGTGATGGGGATGAAGCTTTCTTT
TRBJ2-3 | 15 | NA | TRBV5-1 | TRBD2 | CASSSGTSGGDTQYF | TGCGCCAGCAGCTCAGGGACTAGCGGGGGAGATACGCAGTATTTT
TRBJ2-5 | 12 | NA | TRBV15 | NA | CATSYREETQYF | TGTGCCACCAGTTACAGGGAAGAGACCCAGTACTTC
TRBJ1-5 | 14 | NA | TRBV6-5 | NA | CASRSRTSNQPQHF | TGTGCCAGCAGGTCGAGGACGAGCAATCAGCCCCAGCATTTT
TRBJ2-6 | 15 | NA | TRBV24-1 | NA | CATMAPNSGANVLTF | TGTGCCACCATGGCCCCTAACTCTGGGGCCAACGTCCTGACTTTC
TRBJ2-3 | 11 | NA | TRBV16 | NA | CASGRADTQYF | TGTGCCAGCGGACGAGCAGATACGCAGTATTTT
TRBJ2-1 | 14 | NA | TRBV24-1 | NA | CATSEGMGNNEQFF | TGTGCCACCAGTGAAGGGATGGGGAACAATGAGCAGTTCTTC
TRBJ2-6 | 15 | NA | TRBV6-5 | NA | CASSYSPPRSRVLTF | TGTGCCAGCAGTTACTCGCCCCCCAGGTCCAGGGTCCTGACTTTC
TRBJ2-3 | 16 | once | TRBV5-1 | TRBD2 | CASSLGASGVVDTQYF | TGCGCCAGCAGCTTGGGGGCTAGCGGGGTCGTAGATACGCAGTATTTT
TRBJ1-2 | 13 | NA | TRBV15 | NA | CATSSENLGGYTF | TGTGCCACCAGTAGTGAAAACTTAGGGGGCTACACCTTC
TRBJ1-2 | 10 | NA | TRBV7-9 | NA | CASSSDGYTF | TGTGCCAGCAGCTCCGATGGCTACACCTTC
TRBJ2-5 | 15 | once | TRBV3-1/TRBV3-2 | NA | CASSQARVPGETQYF | TGTGCCAGCAGCCAAGCCCGGGTACCGGGGGAGACCCAGTACTTC
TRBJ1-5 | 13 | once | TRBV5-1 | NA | CASSAQLNQPQHF | TGCGCCAGCAGCGCACAGCTCAATCAGCCCCAGCATTTT
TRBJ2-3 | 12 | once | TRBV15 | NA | CATSRSGDTQYF | TGTGCCACCAGCCGTAGCGGAGATACGCAGTATTTT
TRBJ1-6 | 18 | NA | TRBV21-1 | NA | CASSTPQGASSYNSPLHF | TGTGCCAGCAGCACCCCACAGGGGGCGAGCTCCTATAATTCACCCCTCCACTTT
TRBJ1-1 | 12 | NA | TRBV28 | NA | CASSLQVAEAFF | TGTGCCAGCAGTTTACAAGTTGCTGAAGCTTTCTTT
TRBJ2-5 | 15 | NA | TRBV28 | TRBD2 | CASSLIGLAEETQYF | TGTGCCAGCAGCCTAATCGGACTAGCGGAAGAGACCCAGTACTTC
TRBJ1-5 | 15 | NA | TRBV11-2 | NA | CASSPLGNSNQPQHF | TGTGCCAGCAGCCCCCTAGGCAATAGCAATCAGCCCCAGCATTTT
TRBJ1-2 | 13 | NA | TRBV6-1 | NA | CASSDGENYGYTF | TGTGCCAGCAGTGACGGGGAAAACTATGGCTACACCTTC
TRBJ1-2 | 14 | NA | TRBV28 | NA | CASSFQDRFYGYTF | TGTGCCAGCAGTTTTCAGGACAGATTCTATGGCTACACCTTC